The entry below gives a single T cell receptor (beta chain) sequence along with its context. The data were taken from a study of sequential checkpoint blockade in melanoma. Whole-study context: Maintenance nivolumab came after either treatment sequence.

Data came from immunoSEQ multiplex PCR; TCRdb stores just in-frame clones and leaves some out. This sample yields 13,000 or so clones, of which less than 55% are seen a single time; about a sixth belongs to the top ten. This sample's treatment: randomized to nivolumab then ipilimumab (arm A) or the reverse (arm B). None of the patients previously received DNA-damaging chemotherapy. PBMC sorting kept live CD3+CD8+ cells without CD19 or CD56. Germline CDR1 and CDR2: SGHKS and YYEKEE (reference sequence). Deletions cut 3 bases from V and 6 bases from J, with 16 bases between. The CDR3 totals 14 residues.

The TCR comes from a human donor with melanoma. The chain is built from TRBV5-5 and TRBJ2-7, with D possibly being TRBD1 (5 bases). The source was CD8+ T cells sorted from blood (inferred from file names), collected from a patient given nivolumab and ipilimumab in sequence. CDR3 loop: CASSSTGHSLEQYF. CDR3 nucleotide sequence: TGTGCCAGCAGCTCCACAGGACACAGCCTCGAGCAGTACTTC. Full variable domain (rest looked up from reference TRBV5-5 and TRBJ2-7): DAGVTQSPTHLIKTRGQQVTLRCSPISGHKSVSWYQQVLGQGPQFIFQYYEKEERGRGNFPDRFSARQFPNYSSELNVNALLLGDSALYLCASSSTGHSLEQYFGPGTRLTVT.